In its sample, the clone carrying this T cell receptor (beta chain) was seen a few times. This sample is part of a study of shared clonotypes between healthy human individuals. At deep level, the assay was performed. Investigators spread the genomic DNA of each subset evenly over several immunoSEQ plates. Input per replicate PCR of unsorted PBMC was about 330 ng DNA, corresponding to 33,000 or so T cell genomes. Using immunoSEQ multiplex PCR, the repertoire was profiled, and TCRdb retains in-frame clones only, with some absent. The data hold 450,000 to 500,000 clones, with 76% observed a single time. The trim removed 4 bases at V and 7 bases at J, leaving 7 bases unmatched. Germline lookup yields CDR1 SGHRS and CDR2 YFSETQ. The CDR3 totals 14 residues.

The rearrangement uses TRBV5-1 and TRBJ2-2, with TRBD1 identical over 7 bases. Sequencing input: PBMCs. The sequence was collected from a woman aged 35 to 49 in good health. Some clones in this sample may be carry-over from other donors' samples. The CDR3 DNA sequence: TGCGCCAGCAGCCTCCAAGACAGGGTCGGGGAGCTGTTTTTT. It encodes CASSLQDRVGELFF.